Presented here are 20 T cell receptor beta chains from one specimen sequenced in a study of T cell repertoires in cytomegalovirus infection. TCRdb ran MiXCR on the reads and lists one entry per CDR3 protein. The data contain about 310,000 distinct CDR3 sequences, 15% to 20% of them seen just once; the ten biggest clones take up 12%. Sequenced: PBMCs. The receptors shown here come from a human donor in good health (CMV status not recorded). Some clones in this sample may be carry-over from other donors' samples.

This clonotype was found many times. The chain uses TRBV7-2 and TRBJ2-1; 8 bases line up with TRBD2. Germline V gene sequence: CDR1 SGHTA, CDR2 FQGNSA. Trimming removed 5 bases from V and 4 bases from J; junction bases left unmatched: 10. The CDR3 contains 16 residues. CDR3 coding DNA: TGTGCCAGCAGCACCGTAGCGGGGCTCGTTTACAATGAGCAGTTCTTC. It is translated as CASSTVAGLVYNEQFF.

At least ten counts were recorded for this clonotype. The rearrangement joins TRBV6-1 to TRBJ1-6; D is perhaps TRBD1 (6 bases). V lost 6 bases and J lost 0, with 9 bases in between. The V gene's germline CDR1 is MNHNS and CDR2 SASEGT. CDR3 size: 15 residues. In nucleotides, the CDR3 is TGTGCCAGCAGCAGACAGGTCTCCTATAATTCACCCCTCCACTTT. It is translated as CASSRQVSYNSPLHF.

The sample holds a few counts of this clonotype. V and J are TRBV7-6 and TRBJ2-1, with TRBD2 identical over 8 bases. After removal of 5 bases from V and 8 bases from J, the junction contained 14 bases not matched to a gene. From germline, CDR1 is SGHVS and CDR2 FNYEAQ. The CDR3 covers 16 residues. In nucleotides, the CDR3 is TGTGCCAGCAGCGCAGCGGGGGCCCAACCTTCCTATGAGCAGTTCTTC. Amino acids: CASSAAGAQPSYEQFF.

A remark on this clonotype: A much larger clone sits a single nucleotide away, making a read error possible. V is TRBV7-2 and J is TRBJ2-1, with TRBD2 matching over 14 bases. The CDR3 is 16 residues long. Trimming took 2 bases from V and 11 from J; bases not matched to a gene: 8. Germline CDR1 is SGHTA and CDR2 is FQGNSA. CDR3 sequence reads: CASSLRLAGGGNKQFF. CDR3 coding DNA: TGTGCCAGCAGCTTACGACTAGCGGGGGGGGGTAATAAGCAGTTCTTC.

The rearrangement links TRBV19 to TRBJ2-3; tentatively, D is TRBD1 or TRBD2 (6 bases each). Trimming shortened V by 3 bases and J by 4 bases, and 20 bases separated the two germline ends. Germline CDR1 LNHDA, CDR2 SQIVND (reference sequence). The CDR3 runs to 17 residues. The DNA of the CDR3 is TGTGCCAGTAGTATCGGGGGACACTCTTCGACCCCAGATACGCAGTATTTT. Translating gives CASSIGGHSSTPDTQYF.

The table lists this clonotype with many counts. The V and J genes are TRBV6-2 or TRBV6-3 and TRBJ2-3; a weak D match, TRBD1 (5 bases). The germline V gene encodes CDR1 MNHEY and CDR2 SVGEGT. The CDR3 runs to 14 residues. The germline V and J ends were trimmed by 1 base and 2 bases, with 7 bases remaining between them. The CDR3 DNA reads TGTGCCAGCAGTTACTTACAGGACACAGATACGCAGTATTTT. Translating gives CASSYLQDTDTQYF.

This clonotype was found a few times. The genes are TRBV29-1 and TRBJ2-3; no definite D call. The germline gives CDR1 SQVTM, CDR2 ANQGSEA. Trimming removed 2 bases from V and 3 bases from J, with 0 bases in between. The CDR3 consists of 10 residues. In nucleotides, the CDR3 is TGCAGCGTTGAAACAGATACGCAGTATTTT. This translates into CSVETDTQYF.

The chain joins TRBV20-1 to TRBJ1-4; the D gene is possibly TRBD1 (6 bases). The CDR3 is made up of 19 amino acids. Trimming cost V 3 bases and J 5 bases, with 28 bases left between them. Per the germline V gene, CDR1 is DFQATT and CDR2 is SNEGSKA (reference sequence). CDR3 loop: CSARSTGWGGPERNEKLFF. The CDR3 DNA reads TGCAGTGCTAGGAGTACAGGGTGGGGTGGACCAGAAAGAAATGAAAAACTGTTTTTT.

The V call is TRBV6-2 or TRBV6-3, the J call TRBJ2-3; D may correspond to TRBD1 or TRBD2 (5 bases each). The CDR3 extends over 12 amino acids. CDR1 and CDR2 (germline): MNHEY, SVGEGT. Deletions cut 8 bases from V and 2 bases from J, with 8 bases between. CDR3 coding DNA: TGTGCCAGCGGGACCAACACAGATACGCAGTATTTT. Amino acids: CASGTNTDTQYF.

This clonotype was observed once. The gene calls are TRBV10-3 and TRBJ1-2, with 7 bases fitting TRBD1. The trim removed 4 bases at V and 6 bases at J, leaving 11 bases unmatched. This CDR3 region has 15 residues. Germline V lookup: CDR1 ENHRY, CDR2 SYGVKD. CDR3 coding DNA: TGTGCCATCAGTGGGGGTGTGACAGGGATGAATGGCTACACCTTC. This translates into CAISGGVTGMNGYTF.

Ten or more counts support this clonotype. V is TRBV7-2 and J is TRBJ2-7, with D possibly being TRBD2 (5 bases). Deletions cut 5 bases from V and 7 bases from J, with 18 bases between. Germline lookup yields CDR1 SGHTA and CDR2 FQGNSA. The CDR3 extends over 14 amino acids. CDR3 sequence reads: CASSKAAGRGEQYF. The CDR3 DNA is TGTGCCAGCAGCAAAGCGGCCGGCCGGGGAGAGCAGTACTTC.

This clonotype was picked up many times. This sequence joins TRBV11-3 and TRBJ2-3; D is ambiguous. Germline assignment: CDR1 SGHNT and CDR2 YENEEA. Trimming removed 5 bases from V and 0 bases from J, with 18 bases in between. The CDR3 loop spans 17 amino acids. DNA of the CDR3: TGTGCCAGCAGCCCTGGCAGGCTCCGATCTAGCACAGATACGCAGTATTTT. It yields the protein CASSPGRLRSSTDTQYF.

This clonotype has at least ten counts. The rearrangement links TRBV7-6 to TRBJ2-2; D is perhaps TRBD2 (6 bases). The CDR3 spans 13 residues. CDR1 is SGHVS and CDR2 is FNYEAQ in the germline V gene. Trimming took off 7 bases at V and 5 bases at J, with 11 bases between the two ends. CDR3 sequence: CASIRGNTGELFF. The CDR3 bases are TGTGCCAGCATACGGGGGAATACCGGGGAGCTGTTTTTT.

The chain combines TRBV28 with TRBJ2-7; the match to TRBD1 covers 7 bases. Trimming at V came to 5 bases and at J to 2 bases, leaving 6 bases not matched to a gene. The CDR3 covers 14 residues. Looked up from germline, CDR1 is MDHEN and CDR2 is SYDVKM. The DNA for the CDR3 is TGTGCCAGCAGTGCTACAGGGGAAACCTACGAGCAGTACTTC. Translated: CASSATGETYEQYF.

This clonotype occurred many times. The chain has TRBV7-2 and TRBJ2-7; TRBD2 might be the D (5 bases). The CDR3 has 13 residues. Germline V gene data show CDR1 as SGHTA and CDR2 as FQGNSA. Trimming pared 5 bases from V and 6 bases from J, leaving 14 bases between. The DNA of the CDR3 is TGTGCCAGCAGCCCGGGATTCGCAGGCGAGCAGTACTTC. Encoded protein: CASSPGFAGEQYF. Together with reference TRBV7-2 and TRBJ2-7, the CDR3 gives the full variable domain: GAGVSQSPSNKVTEKGKDVELRCDPISGHTALYWYRQSLGQGLEFLIYFQGNSAPDKSGLPSDRFSAERTGGSVSTLTIQRTQQEDSAVYLCASSPGFAGEQYFGPGTRLTVT.

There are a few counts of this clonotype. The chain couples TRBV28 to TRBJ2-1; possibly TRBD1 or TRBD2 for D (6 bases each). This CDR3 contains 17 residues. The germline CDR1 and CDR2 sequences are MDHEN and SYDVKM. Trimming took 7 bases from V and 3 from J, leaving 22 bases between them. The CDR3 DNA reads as TGTGCCAGCATGGGCCCAAACCCCGGGGGCAACTACAATGAGCAGTTCTTC. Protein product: CASMGPNPGGNYNEQFF.

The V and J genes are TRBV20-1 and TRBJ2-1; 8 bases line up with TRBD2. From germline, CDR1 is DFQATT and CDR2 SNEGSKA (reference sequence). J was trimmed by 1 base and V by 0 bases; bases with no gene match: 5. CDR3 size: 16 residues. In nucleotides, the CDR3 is TGCAGTGCTAGAGACCCCGGGACTAGGTCCTACAATGAGCAGTTCTTC. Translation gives CSARDPGTRSYNEQFF.

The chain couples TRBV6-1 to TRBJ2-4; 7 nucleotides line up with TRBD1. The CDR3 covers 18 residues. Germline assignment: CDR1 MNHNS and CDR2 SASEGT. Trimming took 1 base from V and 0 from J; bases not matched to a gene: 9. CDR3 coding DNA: TGTGCCAGCAGTGAAGAACATGGACAGGCTCTAGCCAAAAACATTCAGTACTTC. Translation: CASSEEHGQALAKNIQYF.

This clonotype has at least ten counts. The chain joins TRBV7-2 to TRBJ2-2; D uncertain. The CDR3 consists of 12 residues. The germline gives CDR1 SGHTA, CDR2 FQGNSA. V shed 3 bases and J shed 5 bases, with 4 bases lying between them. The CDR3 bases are TGTGCCAGCAGCTTGGGTACCGGGGAGCTGTTTTTT. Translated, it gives CASSLGTGELFF.

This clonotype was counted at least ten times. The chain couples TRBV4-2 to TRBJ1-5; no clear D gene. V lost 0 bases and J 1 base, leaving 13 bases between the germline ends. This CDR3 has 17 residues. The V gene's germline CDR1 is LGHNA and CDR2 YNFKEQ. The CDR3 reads CASSQDLTGFSNQPQHF. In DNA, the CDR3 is TGTGCCAGCAGCCAAGATCTCACGGGGTTCAGCAATCAGCCCCAGCATTTT.